This entry lists 19 T cell receptor beta chains sequenced from one sample in a study of blood T cell repertoires in COVID-19 (TCRdb year 2020). The method was the immunoSEQ multiplex PCR assay. TCRdb took over this immuneACCESS table, retaining in-frame rearrangements with V and J assigned. Such tables are incomplete; in checked studies, under half of the missing clones stem from an unresolved V gene, and the remainder is unexplained. Here the sample has roughly 120,000 clones; around 80% occur a single time. The ten largest make up approximately 2% of the sample. The specimen was peripheral blood. The receptors here all came from a man aged 65 to 85 with acute or convalescent COVID-19.

V usage is TRBV14 and J usage is TRBJ1-6, with D unresolved. V lost 4 bases to trimming and J lost 0 bases, with 4 bases between them. The CDR3 is made up of 14 amino acids. In germline, CDR1 is SGHDN, CDR2 FVKESK. The CDR3: CASSPYSYNSPLHF. In nucleotides, the CDR3 is TGTGCCAGCAGCCCCTACTCCTATAATTCACCCCTCCACTTT.

The chain is built from TRBV18 and TRBJ1-5; D is possibly TRBD1 (5 bases). The germline gives CDR1 KGHSH, CDR2 LQKENI. The CDR3 has 13 amino acids. Trimming stripped 3 bases from V and 5 bases from J, with 8 bases between. CDR3 sequence: CASSPGGDQPQHF. The CDR3 DNA reads TGTGCCAGCTCACCCGGGGGTGATCAGCCCCAGCATTTT.

The J gene is TRBJ2-3, the V gene TRBV6-2 or TRBV6-3, with 14 bases lining up with TRBD2. The germline V gene encodes CDR1 MNHEY and CDR2 SVGEGT. Trimming cost V 6 bases and J 4 bases; bases outside gene matches: 9. The CDR3 runs 17 residues. Written as DNA, the CDR3 is TGTGCCAGCAGCCCGGGACTAGCGGGGGCTATCGCAGATACGCAGTATTTT. Protein: CASSPGLAGAIADTQYF.

The genes are TRBV10-3 and TRBJ2-1; D is possibly TRBD2 (6 bases). The CDR3 totals 13 residues. Trimming took off 7 bases at V and 7 bases at J, with 14 bases between the two ends. Germline CDR1 and CDR2: ENHRY and SYGVKD. The CDR3, as DNA: TGTGCCATCATGCAACCCGGGGGTAATGAGCAGTTCTTC. Translated, it gives CAIMQPGGNEQFF.

The sample holds a few counts of this clone. V usage is TRBV18 and J usage is TRBJ1-1; 8 bases are shared with TRBD1. The CDR3 consists of 15 residues. J lost 3 bases, V lost 3 bases, and 6 bases had no gene match. Germline CDR1 KGHSH, CDR2 LQKENI. CDR3 coding DNA: TGTGCCAGCTCACCGACACAGGGGGGAGACACTGAAGCTTTCTTT. Protein sequence: CASSPTQGGDTEAFF.

The rearrangement joins TRBV5-1 to TRBJ1-3, with TRBD1 as a possible D gene (6 bases). V was shortened by 0 bases and J by 3 bases, with 13 bases between the two germline ends. The germline CDR1 and CDR2 sequences are SGHRS and YFSETQ. The CDR3 has 16 amino acids. DNA of the CDR3: TGCGCCAGCAGCTTGGGCGCAGGGGTAGGTGGAAACACCATATATTTT. Translation gives CASSLGAGVGGNTIYF.

The chain couples TRBV6-6 to TRBJ1-5; D gene ambiguous. The CDR3 covers 14 residues. The V gene lost 4 bases and the J gene lost 1 base, with 8 bases spanning the gap. Germline CDR1 reads MNHNY; CDR2 reads SVGAGI (reference sequence). The CDR3 protein is CASSFPESNQPQHF. As DNA, the CDR3 is TGTGCCAGCAGTTTCCCCGAGAGCAATCAGCCCCAGCATTTT.

This clone has just one count. The V gene is TRBV27, the J gene TRBJ2-3, with no clear D. Germline V gene lookup returns CDR1 MNHEY and CDR2 SMNVEV (reference sequence). The V and J ends lost 6 bases and 0 bases respectively, with 13 bases between them. The CDR3 runs to 15 residues. Here the CDR3 reads CASSVTYWSTDTQYF. In DNA form, the CDR3 reads TGTGCCAGCAGCGTGACATACTGGAGCACAGATACGCAGTATTTT.

This chain connects TRBV7-9 to TRBJ2-5; possible D gene TRBD1, 5 bases. The CDR3 extends over 13 amino acids. V lost 5 bases and J 5 bases, leaving 12 bases between the germline ends. Germline CDR1 and CDR2: SEHNR and FQNEAQ (reference sequence). CDR3 protein: CASSPGPGETQYF. CDR3 nucleotide sequence: TGTGCCAGCAGCCCAGGGCCTGGGGAGACCCAGTACTTC.

The V gene is TRBV12-5, the J gene TRBJ2-7; 11 bases align to TRBD2. This CDR3 has 16 residues. Trimming removed 4 bases from V and 5 bases from J; junction bases left unmatched: 10. Per germline, CDR1 LGHNT and CDR2 FRNRAP. CDR3 DNA sequence: TGTGCTAGTGGTTGCCAACTAGCGGGGGTCTGCCACGAGCAGTACTTC. It specifies CASGCQLAGVCHEQYF. The entire variable domain, with the rest obtained from reference TRBV12-5 and TRBJ2-7, is as follows: DARVTQTPRHKVTEMGQEVTMRCQPILGHNTVFWYRQTMMQGLELLAYFRNRAPLDDSGMPKDRFSAEMPDATLATLKIQPSEPRDSAVYFCASGCQLAGVCHEQYFGPGTRLTVT.

This chain links TRBV2 with TRBJ2-7; possibly TRBD2 for D (7 bases). V lost 6 bases to trimming and J lost 3 bases, with 18 bases between them. The CDR3 is 15 amino acids. CDR1 is SNHLY and CDR2 is FYNNEI in the germline V gene. This chain's CDR3 is CASRAERGRGYEQYF. The DNA for the CDR3 is TGTGCCAGCAGGGCTGAGCGGGGCAGGGGCTACGAGCAGTACTTC.

The chain is built from TRBV12-5 and TRBJ1-1, with a possible D match to TRBD1 (5 bases). The V gene's germline CDR1 is LGHNT and CDR2 FRNRAP. V was pared by 0 bases and J by 4 bases, with 12 bases between. This CDR3 has 15 amino acids. The CDR3 loop is CASGLVAGMSTEAFF. CDR3 coding DNA: TGTGCTAGTGGTTTGGTGGCAGGGATGAGCACTGAAGCTTTCTTT.

This clone was seen just once. The V gene is TRBV18, the J gene TRBJ2-7; TRBD2 might be the D (6 bases). V dropped 3 bases and J dropped 8 bases, with 8 bases sitting between them. The CDR3 totals 11 residues. Germline values: CDR1 KGHSH, CDR2 LQKENI. The CDR3 DNA reads as TGTGCCAGCTCACCGGAGGGGAAGCAGTACTTC. Translating gives CASSPEGKQYF.

The J gene is TRBJ2-2, the V gene TRBV18, with D possibly being TRBD1 (6 bases). The CDR3 is 15 residues long. Per the germline V gene, CDR1 is KGHSH and CDR2 is LQKENI. The germline V and J ends were trimmed by 4 bases and 0 bases, with 9 bases remaining between them. The CDR3 coding sequence is TGTGCCAGCTCACGGGACACCTCGAACACCGGGGAGCTGTTTTTT. Protein product: CASSRDTSNTGELFF. The full variable domain, completed using reference TRBV18 and TRBJ2-2, is NAGVMQNPRHLVRRRGQEARLRCSPMKGHSHVYWYRQLPEEGLKFMVYLQKENIIDESGMPKERFSAEFPKEGPSILRIQQVVRGDSAAYFCASSRDTSNTGELFFGEGSRLTVL.

J is TRBJ2-5 and V is TRBV6-4; 15 bases line up with TRBD2. Germline assignment: CDR1 MRHNA and CDR2 SNTAGT. This CDR3 spans 18 amino acids. The junction had 11 bases not matched to a gene; V was cut back by 4 bases and J by 5 bases. The CDR3 bases are TGTGCCAGCAGTGGGCGGACTAGCGGGGGGGGTTTAAGGGAGACCCAGTACTTC. It codes for CASSGRTSGGGLRETQYF.

The genes are TRBV6-1 and TRBJ2-7; possibly TRBD2 for D (5 bases). The CDR3 consists of 13 residues. Per the germline V gene, CDR1 is MNHNS and CDR2 is SASEGT. V was clipped by 6 bases and J by 2 bases, with 11 bases between them. The CDR3 protein is CASSPPEAYEQYF. The CDR3 bases are TGTGCCAGCAGCCCCCCGGAGGCCTACGAGCAGTACTTC.

The chain has TRBV2 and TRBJ1-2, with 7 bases identical to TRBD1. V shed 4 bases and J 7 bases; nucleotides not matched to a gene: 6. CDR3 size: 13 residues. CDR1 SNHLY and CDR2 FYNNEI come from the germline V gene. CDR3 nucleotide sequence: TGTGCCAGCAGTGTCCAGGGGGATGGTGGCTACACCTTC. It codes for CASSVQGDGGYTF.

The J gene is TRBJ2-2, the V gene TRBV5-1, with 7 bases fitting TRBD2. V shed 4 bases and J 1 base; nucleotides not matched to a gene: 7. Germline V CDR1 and CDR2: SGHRS, YFSETQ. The CDR3 length is 16 residues. This chain's CDR3 is CASSVWGGENTGELFF. CDR3 DNA sequence: TGCGCCAGCAGCGTTTGGGGGGGAGAGAACACCGGGGAGCTGTTTTTT.

The V gene is TRBV12-5, the J gene TRBJ1-2, with a weak D call TRBD1 (6 bases). Germline CDR1 is LGHNT and CDR2 is FRNRAP. The CDR3 has 15 amino acids. The germline V and J ends were trimmed by 5 bases and 5 bases, with 18 bases remaining between them. CDR3 amino acids: CASGPPETGGYGYTF. DNA of the CDR3: TGTGCTAGTGGTCCCCCCGAGACAGGAGGATATGGCTACACCTTC.